A selection of T cell receptor beta chains follows, all from one sample in a study of CD8 T cells in Susac syndrome. Using its own MiXCR run on the immunoSEQ multiplex PCR reads, TCRdb lists one record per CDR3 protein. The sample gives around 180,000 distinct CDR3 sequences, about 94% of which show up once; approximately 0.09% is in the top ten. Sample: CD4+ T cells from PBMCs. All receptors derive from a human donor with multiple sclerosis. CDR3s include the opening cysteine and the closing phenylalanine or tryptophan. D genes are given only for firm matches. Size is stated for part of the rows, as once, few or many counts, or as a class when the clone is expanded.

abundance,d_gene,j_gene,v_gene,len,CDR3aa,CDR3nt
.,.,TRBJ1-3,TRBV20-1,14,CSAHRRGGGNTIYF,TGCAGTGCCCATCGGCGGGGCGGTGGAAACACCATATATTTT
.,.,TRBJ2-2,TRBV6-1,16,CASSDPGPALAGELFF,TGTGCCAGCAGTGATCCCGGGCCTGCCCTGGCCGGGGAGCTGTTTTTT
.,.,TRBJ1-6,TRBV15,12,CATSRDSSPDIF,TGTGCCACCAGCAGAGATTCTAGCCCCGACATCTTT
.,.,TRBJ1-6,TRBV5-1,18,CASSLVRDNRSYNSPLHF,TGCGCCAGCAGCTTGGTTCGGGACAACCGCTCCTATAATTCACCCCTCCACTTT
.,TRBD1,TRBJ1-1,TRBV5-1,12,CASSNRGQEAFF,TGCGCCAGCAGCAACAGGGGACAGGAAGCTTTCTTT
.,.,TRBJ2-2,TRBV29-1,13,CSSREGGTGELFF,TGCAGTTCGAGAGAGGGTGGCACCGGGGAGCTGTTTTTT
.,TRBD2,TRBJ2-4,TRBV20-1,13,CSGASGDKNIQYF,TGCAGTGGGGCTAGCGGGGATAAAAACATTCAGTACTTC
.,.,TRBJ2-5,TRBV7-9,15,CASSSNPETGETQYF,TGTGCCAGCAGCTCAAACCCAGAAACAGGGGAGACCCAGTACTTC
.,.,TRBJ2-1,TRBV7-9,12,CASSSHTYEQFF,TGTGCCAGCAGCTCCCATACTTATGAGCAGTTCTTC
.,.,TRBJ2-2,TRBV6-5,15,CASSSRGSNTGELFF,TGTGCCAGCAGTTCCCGGGGGTCTAACACCGGGGAGCTGTTTTTT
.,.,TRBJ1-6,TRBV27,11,CASSPDSPLHF,TGTGCCAGCAGCCCTGATTCACCCCTCCACTTT
.,TRBD2,TRBJ2-3,TRBV5-1,14,CASSLVAGADTQYF,TGCGCCAGCAGCTTAGTGGCGGGGGCAGATACGCAGTATTTT
.,.,TRBJ1-6,TRBV5-1,14,CASSLDRENSPLHF,TGCGCCAGCAGCTTGGACAGGGAGAACTCACCCCTCCACTTT
.,.,TRBJ1-5,TRBV7-9,12,CASSELNQPQHF,TGTGCCAGCAGCGAACTTAATCAGCCCCAGCATTTT
.,.,TRBJ1-1,TRBV15,16,CATSRETVLMNTEAFF,TGTGCCACCAGCAGAGAGACGGTCCTAATGAACACTGAAGCTTTCTTT
.,.,TRBJ2-3,TRBV5-1,13,CASSLTTTDTQYF,TGCGCCAGCAGCTTGACTACCACAGATACGCAGTATTTT
.,TRBD1,TRBJ1-2,TRBV6-2/TRBV6-3,12,CASRQGLDGYTF,TGTGCCAGCCGACAGGGTTTAGATGGCTACACCTTC
.,.,TRBJ2-5,TRBV14,11,CASSQPETQYF,TGTGCCAGCAGCCAACCGGAGACCCAGTACTTC
.,TRBD2,TRBJ2-5,TRBV12-5,14,CASGLSGTQETQYF,TGTGCTAGTGGGCTTAGCGGGACCCAAGAGACCCAGTACTTC
.,.,TRBJ2-7,TRBV20-1,14,CSANKGTSSYEQYF,TGCAGTGCTAATAAGGGGACGAGCTCCTACGAGCAGTACTTC
.,TRBD2,TRBJ2-7,TRBV20-1,15,CSASGESGGSYEQYF,TGCAGTGCTAGCGGTGAAAGCGGGGGTTCCTACGAGCAGTACTTC
.,.,TRBJ2-1,TRBV3-1,19,CASSQESVWGRSSYNEQFF,TGTGCCAGCAGCCAAGAAAGCGTCTGGGGTAGAAGCTCCTACAATGAGCAGTTCTTC
.,.,TRBJ2-3,TRBV5-1,14,CASSSGSPTDTQYF,TGCGCCAGCAGCTCGGGCAGTCCCACAGATACGCAGTATTTT
.,TRBD1,TRBJ2-3,TRBV10-3,15,CAIRPGQGASDTQYF,TGTGCCATTCGACCGGGACAGGGGGCCTCAGATACGCAGTATTTT
.,TRBD1,TRBJ2-2,TRBV29-1,13,CSAGQGIIGELFF,TGCAGCGCCGGACAGGGAATTATCGGGGAGCTGTTTTTT
.,.,TRBJ1-5,TRBV6-1,14,CASSSDGSNQPQHF,TGTGCCAGCAGTAGCGACGGTAGCAATCAGCCCCAGCATTTT
.,TRBD2,TRBJ2-7,TRBV3-1,15,CASSPQVIAGYEQYF,TGTGCCAGCAGCCCCCAGGTGATAGCGGGCTACGAGCAGTACTTC
few,.,TRBJ2-7,TRBV25-1,11,CASSGGYEQYF,TGTGCCAGCAGTGGGGGCTACGAGCAGTACTTC
.,TRBD2,TRBJ2-3,TRBV27,15,CASSLSSGGTDTQYF,TGTGCCAGCAGTTTATCTAGCGGGGGAACAGATACGCAGTATTTT
.,.,TRBJ1-4,TRBV6-6,13,CASTRSTNEKLFF,TGTGCCAGCACGAGGAGTACTAATGAAAAACTGTTTTTT
.,.,TRBJ2-7,TRBV27,14,CARGRAEPIYEQYF,TGTGCCAGGGGACGGGCAGAACCGATCTACGAGCAGTACTTC
.,.,TRBJ1-6,TRBV2,14,CASSEGQARAPLHF,TGTGCCAGCAGTGAAGGGCAGGCGAGGGCACCCCTCCACTTT
few,.,TRBJ2-6,TRBV25-1,17,CASSPWGGSSGANVLTF,TGTGCCAGCAGTCCCTGGGGAGGAAGCTCTGGGGCCAACGTCCTGACTTTC
once,.,TRBJ2-2,TRBV7-3,13,CASSLDGAGELFF,TGTGCCAGCAGCTTGGACGGGGCCGGGGAGCTGTTTTTT
.,.,TRBJ1-1,TRBV10-3,13,CAISPAVQSEAFF,TGTGCCATCAGCCCCGCGGTACAGTCTGAAGCTTTCTTT
.,.,TRBJ2-1,TRBV20-1,13,CSAGSSSYNEQFF,TGCAGTGCTGGCTCGAGCTCCTACAATGAGCAGTTCTTC
.,.,TRBJ2-7,TRBV29-1,13,CSVEDPLSYEQYF,TGCAGCGTTGAAGATCCCCTCTCCTACGAGCAGTACTTC
once,.,TRBJ1-2,TRBV14,14,CASSQVQGTYGYTF,TGTGCCAGCAGCCAAGTCCAGGGGACCTATGGCTACACCTTC
.,TRBD1,TRBJ1-6,TRBV6-5,15,CASSYPRGRGSPLHF,TGTGCCAGCAGTTACCCAAGGGGGCGGGGGTCACCCCTCCACTTT
.,.,TRBJ2-7,TRBV7-2,13,CASGVSIGYEQYF,TGTGCCAGCGGTGTCTCCATAGGCTACGAGCAGTACTTC
.,.,TRBJ2-7,TRBV12-3/TRBV12-4,11,CASSFQDEQYF,TGTGCCAGCAGTTTCCAAGACGAGCAGTACTTC
.,.,TRBJ2-3,TRBV28,12,CASSYQGDTQYF,TGTGCCAGCAGTTATCAGGGGGATACGCAGTATTTT
once,.,TRBJ2-3,TRBV5-1,14,CASRDHRSTDTQYF,TGCGCCAGCAGGGATCATCGTAGCACAGATACGCAGTATTTT
few,.,TRBJ2-5,TRBV19,11,CASSVGETQYF,TGTGCCAGTAGTGTTGGAGAGACCCAGTACTTC
.,.,TRBJ2-7,TRBV4-2,16,CASSQAVSLSSYEQYF,TGTGCCAGCAGCCAAGCCGTTAGCCTAAGCTCCTACGAGCAGTACTTC